The next 18 T cell receptor beta chains were all read from a single sample in a study of T cells after yellow fever vaccination. TCRdb reanalysed the 5' RACE reads using MiXCR and keeps one entry per CDR3 protein. The sample carries around 590,000 distinct CDR3 sequences, over 9% recorded once. Here the sequenced sample was PBMCs, taken on the day of the yellow fever booster vaccination. These receptors all come from a man under 40 who received the YFV17D yellow fever vaccine.

The sample holds a few counts of this clonotype. The chain employs TRBV5-1 and TRBJ2-7, with TRBD2 matching 9 bases. After removal of 4 bases from V and 0 bases from J, the junction contained 20 bases not matched to a gene. The CDR3 covers 20 residues. Looked up from germline, CDR1 is SGHRS and CDR2 is YFSETQ. As DNA, the CDR3 is TGCGCCAGCAGCACCCTATCGCTCGGTAGCGGGAGTCTCAGCTCCTACGAGCAGTACTTC. This gives the protein CASSTLSLGSGSLSSYEQYF.

The chain is built from TRBV5-1 and TRBJ2-3; TRBD2 matches 16 bases. The CDR3 sequence is 18 residues long. Trimming removed 3 bases from V and 4 bases from J; junction bases left unmatched: 8. CDR1 SGHRS and CDR2 YFSETQ come from the germline V gene. CDR3 sequence: CASSSGTSGRAWADTQYF. The DNA for the CDR3 is TGCGCCAGCAGCTCCGGGACTAGCGGGAGGGCTTGGGCAGATACGCAGTATTTT.

The V call is TRBV18, the J call TRBJ1-6, with no clear D. Trimming stripped 4 bases from V and 0 bases from J, with 7 bases between. This CDR3 region has 15 residues. The germline gives CDR1 KGHSH, CDR2 LQKENI. The CDR3: CASSRASSYNSPLHF. CDR3 DNA: TGTGCCAGCTCACGGGCGAGCTCCTATAATTCACCCCTCCACTTT.

V usage is TRBV6-2 or TRBV6-3 and J usage is TRBJ2-1; D tentatively fits TRBD1 or TRBD2 (5 bases each). This CDR3 has 14 residues. V lost 2 bases and J 4 bases, leaving 9 bases between the germline ends. Germline V lookup: CDR1 MNHEY, CDR2 SVGEGT. The CDR3 sequence is CASSYGGRYNEQFF. The CDR3 DNA is TGTGCCAGCAGTTACGGGGGAAGATACAATGAGCAGTTCTTC.

In its sample, this clonotype was seen a few times. CDR3 sequence: CASRVTRYMDTQYF. The CDR3, as DNA: TGTGCCAGCAGGGTCACCCGGTACATGGATACGCAGTATTTT. This sequence joins TRBV12-3 or TRBV12-4 and TRBJ2-3; the D is unclear. The V end was cut by 6 bases, the J end by 6 bases, with 16 bases between. CDR3 length equals 14 residues.

In this sample, this clonotype turned up a few times. The J gene is TRBJ2-1, the V gene TRBV29-1; the match to TRBD1 covers 9 bases. J was trimmed by 9 bases and V by 6 bases; bases with no gene match: 9. Germline V gene data show CDR1 as SQVTM and CDR2 as ANQGSEA. The length of the CDR3 is 13 residues. The CDR3 DNA sequence: TGCAGCGTGGGGGGACAGGGCGGGGGTGAGCAGTTCTTC. It is translated as CSVGGQGGGEQFF.

V gene TRBV28 combines with J gene TRBJ2-3; TRBD2 agrees at 8 bases. The germline CDR1 and CDR2 sequences are MDHEN and SYDVKM. Germline trimming cut 8 bases from V and 2 bases from J; bases unmatched to any gene: 9. The CDR3 sequence is 15 residues long. The CDR3 nucleotides read TGTGCCAGCCGTACTAGCGGAGACCTCACAGATACGCAGTATTTT. This sequence encodes CASRTSGDLTDTQYF.

A few counts support this clonotype. The chain links TRBV12-3 or TRBV12-4 to TRBJ2-7; no firm D call. There are 12 residues in the CDR3. Trimming shortened V by 6 bases and J by 6 bases, and 12 bases separated the two germline ends. As DNA, the CDR3 is TGTGCCAGCAGCAGGACGCCTTCCGAGCAGTACTTC. Its protein is CASSRTPSEQYF.

This clonotype has only a few counts. The chain carries TRBV5-1 and TRBJ2-6; D uncertain. Trimming stripped 6 bases from V and 4 bases from J, with 14 bases between. Germline V CDR1 and CDR2: SGHRS, YFSETQ. This CDR3 comprises 15 residues. The CDR3 region has the DNA TGCGCCAGCACGAAAGAAACTCTAGGGGCCAACGTCCTGACTTTC. This sequence encodes CASTKETLGANVLTF.

This clonotype has a handful of counts. V is TRBV28 and J is TRBJ2-2, with 11 bases lining up with TRBD2. Per germline, CDR1 MDHEN and CDR2 SYDVKM. Trimming cost V 6 bases and J 5 bases; bases outside gene matches: 8. This CDR3 has 16 amino acids. Written as DNA, the CDR3 is TGTGCCAGCAGGTCTTTAGCGGGAGGGTGGACCGGGGAGCTGTTTTTT. This gives the protein CASRSLAGGWTGELFF.

The V gene is TRBV12-3 or TRBV12-4, the J gene TRBJ2-7; D possibly corresponds to TRBD1 (6 bases). The CDR3 sequence is 14 residues long. The V and J ends lost 5 bases and 2 bases respectively, with 13 bases between them. DNA for the CDR3: TGTGCCAGCAGTCGTTGGGACACCCCCTACGAGCAGTACTTC. Encoded protein: CASSRWDTPYEQYF.

The J gene is TRBJ1-5, the V gene TRBV5-1; possibly TRBD1 for D (5 bases). Germline V gene sequence: CDR1 SGHRS, CDR2 YFSETQ. CDR3 length: 14 amino acids. The V and J ends lost 1 base and 4 bases respectively, with 9 bases between them. CDR3 region: CASSLLGLNQPQHF. Here the CDR3 DNA reads TGCGCCAGCAGCTTGCTGGGGCTGAATCAGCCCCAGCATTTT.

This clonotype was seen a few times. J is TRBJ2-5 and V is TRBV4-3, with unresolved D. The V and J ends lost 0 bases and 5 bases respectively, with 7 bases between them. CDR3 size: 13 residues. Germline V gene data show CDR1 as LGHNA and CDR2 as YSLEER. The CDR3, as DNA: TGCGCCAGCAGCCAAGATTTCCGGGAGACCCAGTACTTC. This encodes CASSQDFRETQYF.

This clonotype has just a few counts. The chain joins TRBV19 to TRBJ2-7, with D maybe TRBD1 (6 bases). This CDR3 contains 12 residues. The germline V and J ends were trimmed by 6 bases and 6 bases, with 12 bases remaining between them. From germline, CDR1 is LNHDA and CDR2 SQIVND (reference sequence). The CDR3 reads CASSIDRREQYF. The DNA of the CDR3 is TGTGCCAGTAGCATTGACAGGCGCGAGCAGTACTTC.

V usage is TRBV10-3 and J usage is TRBJ2-7; D uncertain. Germline V gene lookup returns CDR1 ENHRY and CDR2 SYGVKD. V was cut by 0 bases and J by 12 bases, with 15 bases left in between. The CDR3 length is 13 residues. CDR3 nucleotides: TGTGCCATCAGTGAGTCTATATTGCCTCCTCCGTACTTC. It translates to CAISESILPPPYF.

The V gene is TRBV20-1, the J gene TRBJ2-7, with 9 bases fitting TRBD1. There are 15 residues in the CDR3. V lost 5 bases, J lost 2 bases, and 10 bases stayed unmatched. Germline CDR1 DFQATT, CDR2 SNEGSKA (reference sequence). The CDR3 region has the DNA TGCAGTGCTTCTCCCCGGGACAGGGCCCCCTACGAGCAGTACTTC. Translation gives CSASPRDRAPYEQYF.

The chain couples TRBV5-6 to TRBJ2-4; 7 positions agree with TRBD2. After removal of 4 bases from V and 0 bases from J, the junction contained 10 bases not matched to a gene. The CDR3 has 17 residues. The V gene's germline CDR1 is SGHDT and CDR2 YYEEEE. The CDR3 is CASSGLAEALAKNIQYF. Here the CDR3 DNA reads TGTGCCAGCAGCGGGCTAGCGGAAGCTCTAGCCAAAAACATTCAGTACTTC.

The chain employs TRBV3-1 and TRBJ2-2; no definite D call. The CDR3 covers 18 residues. Germline CDR1 and CDR2: LGHDT and YNNKEL (reference sequence). The V and J ends lost 5 bases and 2 bases respectively, with 21 bases between them. The CDR3 DNA is TGTGCCAGCAGCAAAAATACCGTTAGGAACCTAAACACCGGGGAGCTGTTTTTT. Translated, it gives CASSKNTVRNLNTGELFF.